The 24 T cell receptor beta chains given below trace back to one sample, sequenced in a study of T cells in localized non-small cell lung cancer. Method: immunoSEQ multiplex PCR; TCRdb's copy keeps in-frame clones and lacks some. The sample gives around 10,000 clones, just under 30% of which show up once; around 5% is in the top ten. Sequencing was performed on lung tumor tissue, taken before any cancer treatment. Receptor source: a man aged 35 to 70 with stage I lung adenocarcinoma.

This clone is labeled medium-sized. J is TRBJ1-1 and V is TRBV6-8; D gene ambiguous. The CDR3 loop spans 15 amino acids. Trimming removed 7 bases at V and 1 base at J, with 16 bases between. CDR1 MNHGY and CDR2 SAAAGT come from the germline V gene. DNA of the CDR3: TGTGCCAGCATCTCCCCCCGGAGGGAGAACACTGAAGCTTTCTTT. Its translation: CASISPRRENTEAFF.

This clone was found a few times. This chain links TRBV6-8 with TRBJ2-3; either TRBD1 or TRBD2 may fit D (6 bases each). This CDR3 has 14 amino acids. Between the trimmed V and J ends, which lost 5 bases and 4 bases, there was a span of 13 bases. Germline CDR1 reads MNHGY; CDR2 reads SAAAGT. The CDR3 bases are TGTGCCAGCAGTGAGATGGGGGGCGCAGATACGCAGTATTTT. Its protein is CASSEMGGADTQYF.

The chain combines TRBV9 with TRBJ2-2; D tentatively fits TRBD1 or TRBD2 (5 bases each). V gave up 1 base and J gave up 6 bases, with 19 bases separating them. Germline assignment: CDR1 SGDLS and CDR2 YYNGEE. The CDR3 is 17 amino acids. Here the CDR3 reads CASSVLGTPRVAGELFF. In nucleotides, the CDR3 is TGTGCCAGCAGCGTACTCGGGACCCCGAGGGTAGCCGGGGAGCTGTTTTTT.

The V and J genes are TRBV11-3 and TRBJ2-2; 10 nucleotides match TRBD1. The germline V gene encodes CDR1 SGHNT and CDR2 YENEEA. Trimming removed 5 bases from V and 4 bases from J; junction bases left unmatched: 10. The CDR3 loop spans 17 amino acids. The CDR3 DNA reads TGTGCCAGCAGCGGGACAGGGGTCCGGCGTGGCACCGGGGAGCTGTTTTTT. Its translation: CASSGTGVRRGTGELFF.

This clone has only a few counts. In DNA, the CDR3 is TGTGCCAGCTCCCTGTGGGGGGCGGACACTGAAGCTTTCTTT. This sequence encodes CASSLWGADTEAFF. The genes are TRBV11-3 and TRBJ1-1; tentative D call: TRBD1 (6 bases). The CDR3 sequence is 14 residues long. CDR1 is SGHNT, CDR2 YENEEA, per germline. The V end was cut by 8 bases, the J end by 3 bases, with 16 bases between.

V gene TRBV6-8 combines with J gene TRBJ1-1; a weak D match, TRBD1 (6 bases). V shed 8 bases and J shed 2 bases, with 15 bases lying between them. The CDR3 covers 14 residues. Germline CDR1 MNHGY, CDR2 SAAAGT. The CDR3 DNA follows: TGTGCCAGCGCCCCGACAGGTATAAACACTGAAGCTTTCTTT. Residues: CASAPTGINTEAFF.

The CDR3 coding sequence is TGCGCCAGCAGCGGACAGGGCCTTTTGAAGAATGAAAAACTGTTTTTT. This encodes CASSGQGLLKNEKLFF. The rearrangement uses TRBV5-1 and TRBJ1-4; 8 nucleotides match TRBD1. V lost 4 bases and J lost 5; bases outside the gene matches: 10. Germline CDR1 and CDR2: SGHRS and YFSETQ. The CDR3 totals 16 residues.

CDR3 sequence reads: CASSLQPSPYNEQFF. The CDR3 coding sequence is TGTGCCAGCAGTTTACAGCCCTCACCTTACAATGAGCAGTTCTTC. This sequence joins TRBV11-3 and TRBJ2-1, with D uncertain. The CDR3 has 15 residues. Trimming stripped 6 bases from V and 4 bases from J, with 16 bases between. Germline CDR1 and CDR2: SGHNT and YENEEA.

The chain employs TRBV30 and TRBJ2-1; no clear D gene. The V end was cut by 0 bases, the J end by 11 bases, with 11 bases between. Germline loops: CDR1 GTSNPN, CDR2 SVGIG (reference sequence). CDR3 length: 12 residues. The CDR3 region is CAWSVPPNQQFF. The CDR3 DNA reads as TGTGCCTGGAGTGTACCCCCAAATCAGCAGTTCTTC.

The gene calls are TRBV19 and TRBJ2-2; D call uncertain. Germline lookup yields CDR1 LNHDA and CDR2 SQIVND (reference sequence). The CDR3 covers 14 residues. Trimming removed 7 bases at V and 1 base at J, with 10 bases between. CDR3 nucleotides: TGTGCCAGTAAACCGGGCCTGAACACCGGGGAGCTGTTTTTT. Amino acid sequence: CASKPGLNTGELFF.

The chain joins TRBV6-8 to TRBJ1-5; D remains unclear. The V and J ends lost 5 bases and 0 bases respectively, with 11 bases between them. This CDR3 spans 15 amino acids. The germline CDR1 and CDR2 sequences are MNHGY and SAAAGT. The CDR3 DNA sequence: TGTGCCAGCAGTGTTGTGGTGAATAGCAATCAGCCCCAGCATTTT. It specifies CASSVVVNSNQPQHF.

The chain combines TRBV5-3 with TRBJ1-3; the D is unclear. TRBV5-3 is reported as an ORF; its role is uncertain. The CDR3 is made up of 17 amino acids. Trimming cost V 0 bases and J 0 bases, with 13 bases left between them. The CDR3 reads CARSLAVIRSSGNTIYF. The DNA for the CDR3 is TGTGCCAGAAGCTTGGCCGTCATCAGGAGCTCTGGAAACACCATATATTTT.

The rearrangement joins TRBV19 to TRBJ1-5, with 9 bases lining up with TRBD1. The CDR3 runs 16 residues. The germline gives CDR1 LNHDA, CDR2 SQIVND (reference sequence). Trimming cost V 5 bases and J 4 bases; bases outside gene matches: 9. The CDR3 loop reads CASSRRTGTGNQPQHF. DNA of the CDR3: TGTGCCAGTAGTCGCAGGACCGGGACAGGGAATCAGCCCCAGCATTTT.

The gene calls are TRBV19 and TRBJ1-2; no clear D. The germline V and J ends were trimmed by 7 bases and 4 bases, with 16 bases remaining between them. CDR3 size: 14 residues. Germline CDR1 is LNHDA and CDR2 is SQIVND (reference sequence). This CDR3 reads CASKPNGEGYGYTF. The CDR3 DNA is TGTGCCAGTAAACCAAATGGGGAGGGCTATGGCTACACCTTC.

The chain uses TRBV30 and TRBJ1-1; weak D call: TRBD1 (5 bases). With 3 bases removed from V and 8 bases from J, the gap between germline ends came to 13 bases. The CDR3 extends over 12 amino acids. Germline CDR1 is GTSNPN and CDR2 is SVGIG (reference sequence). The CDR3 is CAWSFGTAEAFF. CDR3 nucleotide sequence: TGTGCCTGGAGCTTCGGGACCGCCGAAGCTTTCTTT.

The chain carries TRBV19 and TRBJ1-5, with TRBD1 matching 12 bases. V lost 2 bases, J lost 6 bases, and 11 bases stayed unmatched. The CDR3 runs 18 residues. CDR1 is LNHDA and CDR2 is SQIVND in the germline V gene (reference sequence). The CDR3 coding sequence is TGTGCCAGTAGTATATTACGGGGGGACAGGGGGCAAGGTCAGCCCCAGCATTTT. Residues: CASSILRGDRGQGQPQHF. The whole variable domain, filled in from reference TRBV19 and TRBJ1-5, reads DGGITQSPKYLFRKEGQNVTLSCEQNLNHDAMYWYRQDPGQGLRLIYYSQIVNDFQKGDIAEGYSVSREKKESFPLTVTSAQKNPTAFYLCASSILRGDRGQGQPQHFGDGTRLSIL.

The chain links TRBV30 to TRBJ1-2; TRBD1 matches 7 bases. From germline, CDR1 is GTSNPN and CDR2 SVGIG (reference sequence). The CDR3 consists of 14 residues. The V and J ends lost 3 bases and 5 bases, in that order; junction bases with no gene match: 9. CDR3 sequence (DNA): TGTGCCTGGAGGGATACCGGGACAGAGTATGGCTACACCTTC. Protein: CAWRDTGTEYGYTF.

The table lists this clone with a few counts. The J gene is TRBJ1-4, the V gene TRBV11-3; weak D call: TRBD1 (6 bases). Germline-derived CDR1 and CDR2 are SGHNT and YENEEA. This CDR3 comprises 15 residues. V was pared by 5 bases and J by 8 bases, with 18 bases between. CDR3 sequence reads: CASSGSGGLGEKLFF. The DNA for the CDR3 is TGTGCCAGCAGCGGATCCGGGGGCTTAGGGGAAAAACTGTTTTTT. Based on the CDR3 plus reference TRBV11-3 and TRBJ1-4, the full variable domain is EAGVVQSPRYKIIEKKQPVAFWCNPISGHNTLYWYLQNLGQGPELLIRYENEEAVDDSQLPKDRFSAERLKGVDSTLKIQPAELGDSAVYLCASSGSGGLGEKLFFGSGTQLSVL.

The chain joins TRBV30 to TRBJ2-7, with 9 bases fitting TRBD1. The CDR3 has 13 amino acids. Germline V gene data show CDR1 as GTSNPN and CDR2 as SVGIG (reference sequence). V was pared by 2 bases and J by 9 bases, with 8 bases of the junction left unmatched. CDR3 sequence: CAWSLQGASGQYF. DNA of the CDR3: TGTGCCTGGAGTTTACAGGGGGCCTCAGGGCAGTACTTC.

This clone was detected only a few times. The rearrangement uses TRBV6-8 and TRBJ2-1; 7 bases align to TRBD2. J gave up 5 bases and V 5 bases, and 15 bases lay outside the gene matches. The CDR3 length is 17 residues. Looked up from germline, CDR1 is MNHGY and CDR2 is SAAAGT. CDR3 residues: CASSVPAHGGGDNEQFF. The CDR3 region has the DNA TGTGCCAGCAGTGTCCCGGCCCATGGGGGAGGGGACAATGAGCAGTTCTTC.

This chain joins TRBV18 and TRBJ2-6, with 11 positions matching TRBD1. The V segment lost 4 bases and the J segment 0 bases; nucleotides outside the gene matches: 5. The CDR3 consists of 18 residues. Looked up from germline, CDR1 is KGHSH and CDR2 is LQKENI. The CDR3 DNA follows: TGTGCCAGCTCACAAACCGGGACAGGGGGCTCTGGGGCCAACGTCCTGACTTTC. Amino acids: CASSQTGTGGSGANVLTF.

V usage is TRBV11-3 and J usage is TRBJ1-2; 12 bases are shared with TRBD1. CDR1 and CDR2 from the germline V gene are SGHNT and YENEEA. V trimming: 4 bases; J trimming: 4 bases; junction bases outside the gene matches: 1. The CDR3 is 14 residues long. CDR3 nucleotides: TGTGCCAGCAGCTGGGGACAGGGGGCCTATGGCTACACCTTC. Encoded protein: CASSWGQGAYGYTF.

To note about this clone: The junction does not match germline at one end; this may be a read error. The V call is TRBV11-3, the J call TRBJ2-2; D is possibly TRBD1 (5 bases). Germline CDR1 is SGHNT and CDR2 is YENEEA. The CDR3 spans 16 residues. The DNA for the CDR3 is TGTGCTAGCAGCCCAGGGCGGACGGTGAACACCGGGGAGCTGTTTTTT. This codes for CASSPGRTVNTGELFF.

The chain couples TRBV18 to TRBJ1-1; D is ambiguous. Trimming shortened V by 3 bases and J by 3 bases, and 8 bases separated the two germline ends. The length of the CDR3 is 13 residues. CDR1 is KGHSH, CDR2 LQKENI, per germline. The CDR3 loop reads CASSPEMDTEAFF. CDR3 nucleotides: TGTGCCAGCTCACCCGAGATGGACACTGAAGCTTTCTTT. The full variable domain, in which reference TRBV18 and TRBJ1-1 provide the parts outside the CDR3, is NAGVMQNPRHLVRRRGQEARLRCSPMKGHSHVYWYRQLPEEGLKFMVYLQKENIIDESGMPKERFSAEFPKEGPSILRIQQVVRGDSAAYFCASSPEMDTEAFFGQGTRLTVV.